One TCR beta chain is described in this entry. The germline CDR1 and CDR2 sequences are SNHLY and FYNNEI. V trimming: 0 bases; J trimming: 11 bases; junction bases outside the gene matches: 14. This CDR3 spans 16 amino acids. This specimen comes from a study of cytomegalovirus exposure and HLA in healthy donors. The PCR was carried out with 60 Vbeta primers and 13 Jbeta primers. Produced via immunoSEQ multiplex PCR; TCRdb's table is partial and in-frame only. The sample is made up of about 20,000 clones, and the top ten hold 20% to 25% of it. The source of this sequence is a man aged 55-75 years in good health and CMV-seropositive. Source material: PBMCs. The chain has TRBV2 and TRBJ2-5, with TRBD1 identical over 8 bases. The chain's CDR3 is CASSEAPATGVREQYF. The CDR3 bases are TGTGCCAGCAGTGAAGCGCCGGCGACAGGGGTTCGGGAGCAGTACTTC.